This T cell receptor (beta chain) was sequenced in a study of cytomegalovirus exposure and HLA in healthy donors. Germline assignment: CDR1 SGHRS and CDR2 YFSETQ. This CDR3 comprises 15 residues. Unmatched junction bases numbered 2, after V lost 0 bases and J lost 3 bases. Details on this clone: Antigen unknown.

Notes on the study in general: In a later analysis, compared with equally common non-associated chains, HLA-associated beta chains were more expanded.

Primers for the PCR totalled 60 Vbeta and 13 Jbeta. Profiled with immunoSEQ multiplex PCR; TCRdb holds only in-frame clones, not every one. The table includes 100,000 to 150,000 clones, 60% to 75% detected once. The sample was PBMCs. This clonotype was obtained from a woman aged 50 to 65 in good health and CMV-seropositive. V is TRBV5-1 and J is TRBJ2-3, with TRBD1 identical over 9 bases. In DNA, the CDR3 is TGCGCCAGCAGCTTGGGGACAGGGGAAACAGATACGCAGTATTTT. Translated, it gives CASSLGTGETDTQYF. The full variable domain, completed using reference TRBV5-1 and TRBJ2-3, is KAGVTQTPRYLIKTRGQQVTLSCSPISGHRSVSWYQQTPGQGLQFLFEYFSETQRNKGNFPGRFSGRQFSNSRSEMNVSTLELGDSALYLCASSLGTGETDTQYFGPGTRLTVL.